Shown below are 30 T cell receptor beta chains from a single sample sequenced in a study of CD8 T cells in ankylosing spondylitis. Study-wide findings and caveats: Seemingly distinctive of ankylosing spondylitis blood was a TCR beta motif formed by eight highly homologous variants.

MiXCR was run by TCRdb on the 5' RACE reads, yielding one entry per CDR3 protein. The sample lists about 750,000 distinct CDR3 sequences; about 20% were seen once. The antigens for these receptors are not known. Input material: blood, either unsorted or a sorted T cell fraction (not recorded which). The source of these receptors is a male donor with ankylosing spondylitis.

The J gene is TRBJ2-1, the V gene TRBV7-6; 11 nucleotides align to TRBD2. CDR1 is SGHVS, CDR2 FNYEAQ, per germline. The CDR3 extends over 15 amino acids. The J segment lost 5 bases and the V segment lost 5 bases, leaving 5 bases of the junction unmatched. The CDR3 loop reads CASSELAGVNNEQFF. For the CDR3, the DNA is TGTGCCAGCAGCGAACTAGCGGGGGTAAACAATGAGCAGTTCTTC.

The chain links TRBV6-1 to TRBJ1-1, with a tentative D call TRBD1 (5 bases). Germline V lookup: CDR1 MNHNS, CDR2 SASEGT. The CDR3 length is 13 residues. Trimming pared 6 bases from V and 4 bases from J, leaving 12 bases between. CDR3 bases: TGTGCCAGCAGCGCTCTGGGGGGCACTGAAGCTTTCTTT. Translated: CASSALGGTEAFF.

The V and J genes are TRBV4-2 and TRBJ1-1; D is unclear. Germline V gene data show CDR1 as LGHNA and CDR2 as YNFKEQ. V was pared by 0 bases and J by 0 bases, with 11 bases between. This CDR3 is built from 16 residues. CDR3 region: CASSQEGIVVNTEAFF. The CDR3 nucleotides are TGTGCCAGCAGCCAAGAGGGGATTGTAGTGAACACTGAAGCTTTCTTT.

This clonotype was observed a few times. V and J are TRBV20-1 and TRBJ2-5, with D tentatively TRBD2 (5 bases). The length of the CDR3 is 15 residues. Trimming cost V 4 bases and J 5 bases, with 20 bases left between them. Germline CDR1 DFQATT, CDR2 SNEGSKA (reference sequence). The CDR3 DNA is TGCAGTGCTATCACAACTCGCGGGTCCTGGGAGACCCAGTACTTC. Amino acids: CSAITTRGSWETQYF.

This chain uses TRBV4-1 with TRBJ1-4, with 7 positions matching TRBD1. V was pared by 4 bases and J by 8 bases, with 4 bases of the junction left unmatched. The CDR3 has 13 residues. CDR1 is MGHRA and CDR2 is YSYEKL in the germline V gene. The CDR3 sequence is CASSRGGWEKLFF. The CDR3 region has the DNA TGCGCCAGCAGCCGAGGGGGCTGGGAAAAACTGTTTTTT.

This clonotype was counted a few times. V is TRBV20-1 and J is TRBJ2-5; the D gene is possibly TRBD1 (6 bases). This CDR3 comprises 12 residues. CDR1 is DFQATT and CDR2 is SNEGSKA in the germline V gene (reference sequence). V was cut by 0 bases and J by 5 bases, with 7 bases left in between. CDR3 in amino acids: CSARDDRETQYF. CDR3 DNA: TGCAGTGCTAGAGATGACAGGGAGACCCAGTACTTC.

This clonotype was observed a handful of times. The genes are TRBV12-3 or TRBV12-4 and TRBJ1-5; the D gene is possibly TRBD1 (5 bases). The germline V and J ends were trimmed by 5 bases and 5 bases, with 10 bases remaining between them. The CDR3 has 13 residues. CDR3 sequence (DNA): TGTGCCAGCAGTGCCGGGACCTATCAGCCCCAGCATTTT. Translating it yields CASSAGTYQPQHF.

The chain links TRBV5-1 to TRBJ2-1; no clear D. The ends were cut back, 4 bases at V and 5 bases at J, with 19 bases in the middle. The CDR3 has 16 amino acids. The germline V gene has CDR1 SGHRS and CDR2 YFSETQ. The CDR3 region has the DNA TGCGCCAGCAGCAACCACGAGCGTGGGCGTGACAATGAGCAGTTCTTC. It yields the protein CASSNHERGRDNEQFF.

V gene TRBV19 combines with J gene TRBJ2-7; the match to TRBD2 covers 8 bases. There are 14 residues in the CDR3. Trimming cost V 3 bases and J 2 bases; bases outside gene matches: 3. Germline V gene lookup returns CDR1 LNHDA and CDR2 SQIVND (reference sequence). In nucleotides, the CDR3 is TGTGCCAGTAGTATCAGCGGGAGTACCTACGAGCAGTACTTC. It codes for CASSISGSTYEQYF.

This clonotype came up a few times. V and J are TRBV5-6 and TRBJ2-1; 11 bases are shared with TRBD2. J gave up 3 bases and V 0 bases, and 8 bases lay outside the gene matches. From germline, CDR1 is SGHDT and CDR2 YYEEEE. CDR3 length: 18 residues. CDR3 residues: CASSLGGLAGGLYNEQFF. As DNA, the CDR3 is TGTGCCAGCAGCTTGGGTGGGCTAGCGGGAGGTCTCTACAATGAGCAGTTCTTC. The complete variable domain, with remaining parts taken from reference TRBV5-6 and TRBJ2-1, reads DAGVTQSPTHLIKTRGQQVTLRCSPKSGHDTVSWYQQALGQGPQFIFQYYEEEERQRGNFPDRFSGHQFPNYSSELNVNALLLGDSALYLCASSLGGLAGGLYNEQFFGPGTRLTVL.

The chain links TRBV7-6 to TRBJ2-1; 10 bases align to TRBD2. The V and J ends lost 1 base and 2 bases, in that order; junction bases with no gene match: 5. This CDR3 is 17 amino acids long. Per the germline V gene, CDR1 is SGHVS and CDR2 is FNYEAQ. The CDR3 sequence: CASSLGPTSGAYNEQFF. In DNA form, the CDR3 reads TGTGCCAGCAGCTTAGGCCCCACTAGCGGGGCCTACAATGAGCAGTTCTTC.

This clonotype was recorded a few times. The chain recombines TRBV27 with TRBJ2-7, with D hard to call. The CDR3 length is 13 residues. Between the trimmed V and J ends, which lost 6 bases and 2 bases, there was a span of 11 bases. Per the germline V gene, CDR1 is MNHEY and CDR2 is SMNVEV (reference sequence). CDR3 region: CASSYETAYEQYF. As DNA, the CDR3 is TGTGCCAGCAGCTATGAGACCGCCTACGAGCAGTACTTC.

The rearrangement links TRBV5-4 to TRBJ1-1, with unresolved D. There are 15 residues in the CDR3. CDR1 SGHNT and CDR2 YYREEE come from the germline V gene (reference sequence). V was shortened by 4 bases and J by 1 base, with 14 bases between the two germline ends. The chain's CDR3 is CASSPRIPGNTEAFF. The CDR3 bases are TGTGCCAGCAGCCCACGAATTCCGGGGAACACTGAAGCTTTCTTT.

This clonotype turned up a few times. V gene TRBV7-9 combines with J gene TRBJ2-5; tentative D call: TRBD1 (6 bases). The CDR3 loop spans 15 amino acids. Trimming shortened V by 5 bases and J by 5 bases, and 18 bases separated the two germline ends. The germline gives CDR1 SEHNR, CDR2 FQNEAQ (reference sequence). In DNA form, the CDR3 reads TGTGCCAGCAGCCCACCAGGGGCAGGGCAGGAGACCCAGTACTTC. This gives the protein CASSPPGAGQETQYF.

This clonotype was detected many times. The chain couples TRBV9 to TRBJ2-2, with a tentative D call TRBD2 (6 bases). This CDR3 is 15 amino acids long. The V gene lost 2 bases and the J gene lost 0 bases, with 8 bases spanning the gap. The germline gives CDR1 SGDLS, CDR2 YYNGEE. This chain's CDR3 is CASSVSGSNTGELFF. The DNA for the CDR3 is TGTGCCAGCAGCGTTAGCGGTTCGAACACCGGGGAGCTGTTTTTT.

The chain recombines TRBV3-1 with TRBJ2-5; D unclear. Germline values: CDR1 LGHDT, CDR2 YNNKEL (reference sequence). V gave up 0 bases and J gave up 7 bases, with 15 bases separating them. This CDR3 comprises 15 residues. The CDR3 sequence: CASSQESAWRRTQYF. CDR3 nucleotides: TGTGCCAGCAGCCAAGAAAGCGCCTGGCGGCGGACCCAGTACTTC.

The chain joins TRBV6-1 to TRBJ2-2; 10 bases are shared with TRBD1. V dropped 6 bases and J dropped 6; count of bases not matched to a gene: 13. The V gene's germline CDR1 is MNHNS and CDR2 SASEGT. The CDR3 spans 17 residues. CDR3 in DNA: TGTGCCAGCAGAATATGGGGGACAGGGGTCTTTGCCGGGGAGCTGTTTTTT. It specifies CASRIWGTGVFAGELFF.

A few counts support this clonotype. The chain recombines TRBV12-3 or TRBV12-4 with TRBJ2-5; D not certain. CDR3 length: 16 amino acids. V lost 4 bases and J lost 5, with 20 bases in between. The CDR3, as DNA: TGTGCCAGCAGTTCGATCCGTCGGGCTTTGAAGGAGACCCAGTACTTC. Its protein product is CASSSIRRALKETQYF.

As for this clonotype: A junction end diverges from the germline sequence, so it may reflect a read error. The chain employs TRBV12-3 or TRBV12-4 and TRBJ2-7; TRBD1 aligns across 7 bases. This CDR3 is 14 amino acids long. The CDR3 protein is CASSIGQANYELYF. The CDR3 DNA is TGTGCCAGCAGTATAGGACAGGCCAACTACGAGCTGTACTTC.

In this sample, this clonotype turned up a few times. The V gene is TRBV9, the J gene TRBJ2-1; 14 nucleotides align to TRBD2. Germline CDR1 reads SGDLS; CDR2 reads YYNGEE. V was pared by 3 bases and J by 10 bases, with 9 bases of the junction left unmatched. The CDR3 totals 16 residues. As DNA, the CDR3 is TGTGCCAGCAGCGCCTCCGGGACTAGCGGGAGAAGGGAGCAGTTCTTC. The encoded protein is CASSASGTSGRREQFF.

This clonotype turned up a few times. The chain joins TRBV30 to TRBJ2-7, with no clear D. There are 13 residues in the CDR3. Looked up from germline, CDR1 is GTSNPN and CDR2 is SVGIG (reference sequence). With 1 base removed from V and 1 base from J, the gap between germline ends came to 8 bases. The CDR3 DNA follows: TGTGCCTGGAGTGGGGCTGGATCCTACGAGCAGTACTTC. Protein: CAWSGAGSYEQYF.

This rearrangement joins TRBV5-1 to TRBJ1-1; 7 bases line up with TRBD1. J gave up 1 base and V 4 bases, and 7 bases lay outside the gene matches. The CDR3 contains 15 residues. Germline V gene sequence: CDR1 SGHRS, CDR2 YFSETQ. The CDR3 nucleotides read TGCGCCAGCAGCGAGTGGGACAGCCAGAACACTGAAGCTTTCTTT. Protein sequence: CASSEWDSQNTEAFF.

This clonotype turned up a few times. The chain uses TRBV4-1 and TRBJ2-6; unclear D gene. This CDR3 has 17 amino acids. Germline V gene lookup returns CDR1 MGHRA and CDR2 YSYEKL. Trimming pared 5 bases from V and 1 base from J, leaving 15 bases between. In DNA form, the CDR3 reads TGCGCCAGCAGCTCCGGCCTTCAAAAATCTGGGGCCAACGTCCTGACTTTC. Translated: CASSSGLQKSGANVLTF.

This chain connects TRBV3-1 to TRBJ1-5; 8 nucleotides agree with TRBD1. CDR1 is LGHDT, CDR2 YNNKEL, per germline (reference sequence). Trimming at V came to 2 bases and at J to 4 bases, leaving 4 bases not matched to a gene. The CDR3 spans 15 residues. The CDR3 sequence is CASSQRTGSNQPQHF. CDR3 DNA: TGTGCCAGCAGCCAACGGACAGGGTCGAATCAGCCCCAGCATTTT.

The table lists this clonotype with many counts. The J gene is TRBJ2-6, the V gene TRBV7-9; no firm D call. The V gene lost 6 bases and the J gene lost 1 base, with 4 bases spanning the gap. Germline V lookup: CDR1 SEHNR, CDR2 FQNEAQ (reference sequence). The CDR3 is made up of 13 amino acids. The CDR3 loop reads CASRESGANVLTF. CDR3 DNA sequence: TGTGCCAGCAGAGAGTCTGGGGCCAACGTCCTGACTTTC.

This clonotype was observed a few times. The genes are TRBV20-1 and TRBJ2-7; TRBD1 matches at 9 bases. This CDR3 has 13 amino acids. Trimming removed 6 bases from V and 3 bases from J; junction bases left unmatched: 6. Germline V CDR1 and CDR2: DFQATT, SNEGSKA (reference sequence). The CDR3 region is CSARLDRGYEQYF. The CDR3 bases are TGCAGTGCCCGACTGGACAGGGGCTACGAGCAGTACTTC.

The chain links TRBV6-5 to TRBJ1-2; 9 bases fit TRBD1. V trimming: 4 bases; J trimming: 1 base; junction bases outside the gene matches: 1. The CDR3 spans 14 residues. CDR1 is MNHEY and CDR2 is SVGAGI in the germline V gene. The DNA of the CDR3 is TGTGCCAGCAGTTGGGACAGGGTTAACTATGGCTACACCTTC. Translating gives CASSWDRVNYGYTF.

This clonotype was counted at least ten times. The chain has TRBV4-3 and TRBJ1-2; D gene ambiguous. V lost 1 base to trimming and J lost 0 bases, with 12 bases between them. CDR1 is LGHNA, CDR2 YSLEER, per germline. This CDR3 is 16 amino acids long. CDR3 sequence reads: CASSQGAGAPNYGYTF. The CDR3 nucleotides read TGCGCCAGCAGCCAAGGGGCCGGAGCACCTAACTATGGCTACACCTTC.

This chain links TRBV20-1 with TRBJ1-3; unclear D gene. V was clipped by 6 bases and J by 2 bases, with 14 bases between them. The CDR3 length is 14 residues. Germline CDR1 is DFQATT and CDR2 is SNEGSKA (reference sequence). The CDR3 region is CSAGRGETGNTIYF. CDR3 coding DNA: TGCAGTGCAGGGCGCGGGGAAACTGGAAACACCATATATTTT.

V and J are TRBV6-1 and TRBJ2-7, with D possibly TRBD1 on 6 matching bases. Trimming took 0 bases from V and 4 from J, leaving 10 bases between them. The CDR3 consists of 14 residues. CDR1 and CDR2 from the germline V gene are MNHNS and SASEGT. The CDR3, as DNA: TGTGCCAGCAGTGAAGCTTTACAGGGATACGAGCAGTACTTC. It specifies CASSEALQGYEQYF.